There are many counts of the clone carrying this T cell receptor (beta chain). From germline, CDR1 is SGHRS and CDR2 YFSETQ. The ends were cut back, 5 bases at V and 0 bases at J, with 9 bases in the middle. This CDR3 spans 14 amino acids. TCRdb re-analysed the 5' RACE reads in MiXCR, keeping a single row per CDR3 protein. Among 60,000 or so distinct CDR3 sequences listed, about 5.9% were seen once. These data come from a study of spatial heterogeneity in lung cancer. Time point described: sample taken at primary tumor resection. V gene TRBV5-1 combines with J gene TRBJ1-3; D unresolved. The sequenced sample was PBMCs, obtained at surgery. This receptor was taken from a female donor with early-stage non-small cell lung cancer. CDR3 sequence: CASRGGFSGNTIYF. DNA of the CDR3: TGCGCCAGCAGGGGCGGATTCTCTGGAAACACCATATATTTT.